A single T cell receptor beta chain is shown here with its context. Libraries were prepared by immunoSEQ multiplex PCR; TCRdb keeps only in-frame clonotypes and omits some of them. The sample contains 300,000 to 400,000 clones, about 87% of which appear only once. These data come from a study of blood T cell repertoires in COVID-19. Study in general: The cDNA or gDNA used as material had been derived from T cells, B-cell-depleted T cells, or PBMCs.

The sequenced sample was peripheral blood. This receptor was identified in a woman aged 45 to 65 with COVID-19, enrolled during active disease.

DNA for the CDR3: TGCGCCAGCAGCTTGGCCAGGGGTAATTCACCCCTCCACTTT. This gives the protein CASSLARGNSPLHF. V and J are TRBV5-1 and TRBJ1-6, with a weak D call TRBD1 (6 bases). The V and J ends lost 0 bases and 6 bases respectively, with 7 bases between them. The length of the CDR3 is 14 residues. CDR1 and CDR2 from the germline V gene are SGHRS and YFSETQ. The complete variable domain, with remaining parts taken from reference TRBV5-1 and TRBJ1-6, reads KAGVTQTPRYLIKTRGQQVTLSCSPISGHRSVSWYQQTPGQGLQFLFEYFSETQRNKGNFPGRFSGRQFSNSRSEMNVSTLELGDSALYLCASSLARGNSPLHFGNGTRLTVT.